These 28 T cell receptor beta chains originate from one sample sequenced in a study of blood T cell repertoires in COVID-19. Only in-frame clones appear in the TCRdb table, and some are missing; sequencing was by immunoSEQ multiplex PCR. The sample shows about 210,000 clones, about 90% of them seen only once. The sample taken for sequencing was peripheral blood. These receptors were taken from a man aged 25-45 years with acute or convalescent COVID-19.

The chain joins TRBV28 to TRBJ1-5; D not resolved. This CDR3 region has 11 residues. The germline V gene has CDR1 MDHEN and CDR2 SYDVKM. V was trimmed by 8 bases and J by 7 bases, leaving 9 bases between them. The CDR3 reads CASQQRQPQHF. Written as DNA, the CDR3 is TGTGCCAGCCAGCAGCGGCAGCCCCAGCATTTT.

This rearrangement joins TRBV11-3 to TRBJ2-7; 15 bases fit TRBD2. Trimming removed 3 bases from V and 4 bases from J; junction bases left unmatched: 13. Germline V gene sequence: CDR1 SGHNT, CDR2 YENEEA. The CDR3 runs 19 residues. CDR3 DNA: TGTGCCAGCAGCTTCGGACTAGCGGGGGGGCCTTGGGGCATATACGAGCAGTACTTC. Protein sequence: CASSFGLAGGPWGIYEQYF. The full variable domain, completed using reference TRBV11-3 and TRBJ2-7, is EAGVVQSPRYKIIEKKQPVAFWCNPISGHNTLYWYLQNLGQGPELLIRYENEEAVDDSQLPKDRFSAERLKGVDSTLKIQPAELGDSAVYLCASSFGLAGGPWGIYEQYFGPGTRLTVT.

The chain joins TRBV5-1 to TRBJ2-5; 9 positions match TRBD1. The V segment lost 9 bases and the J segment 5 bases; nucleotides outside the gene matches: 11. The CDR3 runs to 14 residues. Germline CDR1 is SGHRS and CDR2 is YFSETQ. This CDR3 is CATRTGTGKETQYF. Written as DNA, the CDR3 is TGCGCCACCAGGACCGGGACAGGGAAGGAGACCCAGTACTTC. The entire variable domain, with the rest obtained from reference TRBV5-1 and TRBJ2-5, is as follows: KAGVTQTPRYLIKTRGQQVTLSCSPISGHRSVSWYQQTPGQGLQFLFEYFSETQRNKGNFPGRFSGRQFSNSRSEMNVSTLELGDSALYLCATRTGTGKETQYFGPGTRLLVL.

CDR3 residues: CAWSALLAGVGEDNEQFF. The DNA for the CDR3 is TGTGCCTGGAGTGCCCTGCTAGCGGGAGTCGGAGAGGACAATGAGCAGTTCTTC. The gene calls are TRBV30 and TRBJ2-1, with TRBD2 matching over 10 bases. CDR1 is GTSNPN, CDR2 SVGIG, per germline (reference sequence). Trimming at V came to 1 base and at J to 5 bases, leaving 14 bases not matched to a gene. The CDR3 length is 18 residues.

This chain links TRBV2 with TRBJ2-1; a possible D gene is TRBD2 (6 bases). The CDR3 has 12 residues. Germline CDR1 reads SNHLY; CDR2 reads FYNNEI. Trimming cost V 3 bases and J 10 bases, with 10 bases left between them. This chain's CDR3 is CASSEGGREQFF. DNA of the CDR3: TGTGCCAGCAGTGAGGGGGGTCGGGAGCAGTTCTTC.

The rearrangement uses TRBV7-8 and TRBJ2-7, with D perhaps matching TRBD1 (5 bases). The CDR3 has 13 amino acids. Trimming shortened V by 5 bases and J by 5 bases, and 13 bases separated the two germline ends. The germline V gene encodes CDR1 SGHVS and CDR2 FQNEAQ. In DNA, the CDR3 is TGTGCCAGCAGCCCCCTCCTAGGGGACGAGCAGTACTTC. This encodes CASSPLLGDEQYF.

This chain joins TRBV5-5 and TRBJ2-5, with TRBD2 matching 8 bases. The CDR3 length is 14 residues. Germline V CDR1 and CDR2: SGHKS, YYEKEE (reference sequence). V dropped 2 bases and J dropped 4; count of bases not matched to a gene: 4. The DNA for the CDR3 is TGTGCCAGCAGCTTCCCGGGACTAGGAGAGACCCAGTACTTC. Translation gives CASSFPGLGETQYF. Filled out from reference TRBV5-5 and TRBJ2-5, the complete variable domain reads DAGVTQSPTHLIKTRGQQVTLRCSPISGHKSVSWYQQVLGQGPQFIFQYYEKEERGRGNFPDRFSARQFPNYSSELNVNALLLGDSALYLCASSFPGLGETQYFGPGTRLLVL.

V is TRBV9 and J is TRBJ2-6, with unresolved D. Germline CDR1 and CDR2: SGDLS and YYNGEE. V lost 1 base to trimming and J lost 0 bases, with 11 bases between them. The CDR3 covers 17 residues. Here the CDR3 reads CASSVPGYGSGANVLTF. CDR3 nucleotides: TGTGCCAGCAGCGTACCCGGGTACGGCTCTGGGGCCAACGTCCTGACTTTC.

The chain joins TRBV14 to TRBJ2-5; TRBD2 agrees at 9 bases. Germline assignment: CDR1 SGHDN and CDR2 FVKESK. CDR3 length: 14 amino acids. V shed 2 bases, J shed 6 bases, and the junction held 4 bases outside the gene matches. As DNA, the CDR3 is TGTGCCAGCAGCCAATTAGCGGGGGACAAGACCCAGTACTTC. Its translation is CASSQLAGDKTQYF.

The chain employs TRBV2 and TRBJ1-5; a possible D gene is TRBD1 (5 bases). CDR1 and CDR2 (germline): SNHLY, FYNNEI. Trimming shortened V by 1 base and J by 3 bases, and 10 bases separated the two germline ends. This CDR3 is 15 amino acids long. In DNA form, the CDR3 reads TGTGCCAGCAGTGAAGGGGGCCAGCTCAATCAGCCCCAGCATTTT. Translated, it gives CASSEGGQLNQPQHF.

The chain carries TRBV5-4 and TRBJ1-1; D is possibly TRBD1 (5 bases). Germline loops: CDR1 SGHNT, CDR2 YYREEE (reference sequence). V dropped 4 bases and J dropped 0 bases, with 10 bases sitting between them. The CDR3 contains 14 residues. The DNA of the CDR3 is TGTGCCAGCAGCAAACGGGGGGTGAACACTGAAGCTTTCTTT. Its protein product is CASSKRGVNTEAFF.

CDR3 protein: CASSLGGGQGSRGYTF. The DNA of the CDR3 is TGTGCCAGCAGCTTAGGCGGGGGACAGGGGTCGCGTGGCTACACCTTC. The chain uses TRBV7-9 and TRBJ1-2, with 10 nucleotides matching TRBD1. Germline CDR1 SEHNR, CDR2 FQNEAQ (reference sequence). The CDR3 has 16 residues. V lost 1 base, J lost 7 bases, and 9 bases stayed unmatched.

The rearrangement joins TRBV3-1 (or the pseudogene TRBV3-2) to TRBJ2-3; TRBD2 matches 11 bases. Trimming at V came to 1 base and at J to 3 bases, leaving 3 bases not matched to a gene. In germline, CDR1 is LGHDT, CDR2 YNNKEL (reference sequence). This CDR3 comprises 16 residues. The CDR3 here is CASSQARTSGTDTQYF. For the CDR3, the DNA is TGTGCCAGCAGCCAAGCCAGGACTAGCGGGACAGATACGCAGTATTTT.

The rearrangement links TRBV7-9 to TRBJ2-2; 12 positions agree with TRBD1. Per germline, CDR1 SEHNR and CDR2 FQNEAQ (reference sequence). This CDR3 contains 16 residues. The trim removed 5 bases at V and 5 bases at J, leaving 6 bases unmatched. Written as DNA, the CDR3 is TGTGCCAGCAGCCACCGGGACAGGGGGCATACCGGGGAGCTGTTTTTT. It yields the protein CASSHRDRGHTGELFF.

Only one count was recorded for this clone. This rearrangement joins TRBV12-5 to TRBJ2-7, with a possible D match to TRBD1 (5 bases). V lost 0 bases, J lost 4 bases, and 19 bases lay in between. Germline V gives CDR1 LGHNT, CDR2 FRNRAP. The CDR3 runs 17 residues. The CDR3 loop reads CASGLVRQTYYTYEQYF. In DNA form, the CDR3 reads TGTGCTAGTGGTTTGGTCCGACAGACTTACTATACTTACGAGCAGTACTTC.

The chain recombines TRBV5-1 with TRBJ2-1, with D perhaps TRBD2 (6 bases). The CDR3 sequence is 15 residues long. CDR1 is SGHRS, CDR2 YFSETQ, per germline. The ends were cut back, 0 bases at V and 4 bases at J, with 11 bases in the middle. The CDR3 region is CASSLDLAVYNEQFF. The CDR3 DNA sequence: TGCGCCAGCAGCTTGGACTTAGCGGTGTACAATGAGCAGTTCTTC.

The CDR3 reads CASSVDRGLAGPNTGELFF. In nucleotides, the CDR3 is TGTGCCAGCAGCGTAGACAGGGGGCTAGCGGGCCCGAACACCGGGGAGCTGTTTTTT. This sequence joins TRBV9 and TRBJ2-2; a weak D match, TRBD1 (9 bases). Trimming took off 0 bases at V and 0 bases at J, with 18 bases between the two ends. CDR1 SGDLS and CDR2 YYNGEE come from the germline V gene. The CDR3 is made up of 19 amino acids.

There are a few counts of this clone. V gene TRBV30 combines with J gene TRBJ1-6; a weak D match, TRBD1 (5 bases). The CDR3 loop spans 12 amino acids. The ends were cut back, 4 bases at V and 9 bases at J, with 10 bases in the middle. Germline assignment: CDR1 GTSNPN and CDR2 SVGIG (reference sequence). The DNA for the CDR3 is TGTGCCTGGAACAGGTCCCCTTCACCCCTCCACTTT. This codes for CAWNRSPSPLHF.

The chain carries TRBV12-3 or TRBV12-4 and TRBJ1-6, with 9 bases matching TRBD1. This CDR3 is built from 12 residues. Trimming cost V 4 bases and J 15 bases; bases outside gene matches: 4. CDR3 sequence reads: CASSSHRGRLHF. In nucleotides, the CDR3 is TGTGCCAGCAGTTCTCACAGGGGGCGCCTCCACTTT.

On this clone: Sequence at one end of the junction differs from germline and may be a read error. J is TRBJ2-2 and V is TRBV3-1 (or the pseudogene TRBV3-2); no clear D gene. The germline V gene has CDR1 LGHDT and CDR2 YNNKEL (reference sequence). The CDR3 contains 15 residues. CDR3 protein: CASTQWSRDTGELFF. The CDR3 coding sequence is TGTGCCAGCACCCAATGGTCCCGGGACACCGGGGAGCTGTTTTTT.

This chain's CDR3 is CASSGTHTTYEQYF. In nucleotides, the CDR3 is TGTGCCAGTTCTGGGACTCATACTACCTACGAGCAGTACTTC. The genes are TRBV19 and TRBJ2-7; perhaps TRBD2 as D (6 bases). The germline V and J ends were trimmed by 8 bases and 2 bases, with 16 bases remaining between them. This CDR3 region has 14 residues. Looked up from germline, CDR1 is LNHDA and CDR2 is SQIVND (reference sequence).

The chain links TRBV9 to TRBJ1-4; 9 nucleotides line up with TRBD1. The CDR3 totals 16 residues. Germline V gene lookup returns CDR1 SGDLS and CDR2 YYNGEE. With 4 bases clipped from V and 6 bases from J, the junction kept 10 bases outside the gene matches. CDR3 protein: CASSPGARDRDEKLFF. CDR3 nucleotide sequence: TGTGCCAGCAGCCCCGGGGCCCGGGACAGGGATGAAAAACTGTTTTTT.

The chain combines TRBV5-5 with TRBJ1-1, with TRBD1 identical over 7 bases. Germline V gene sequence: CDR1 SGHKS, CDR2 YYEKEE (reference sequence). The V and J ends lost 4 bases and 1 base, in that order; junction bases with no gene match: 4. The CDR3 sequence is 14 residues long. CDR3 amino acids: CASSVRDRNTEAFF. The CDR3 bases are TGTGCCAGCAGCGTCCGGGACAGGAACACTGAAGCTTTCTTT.

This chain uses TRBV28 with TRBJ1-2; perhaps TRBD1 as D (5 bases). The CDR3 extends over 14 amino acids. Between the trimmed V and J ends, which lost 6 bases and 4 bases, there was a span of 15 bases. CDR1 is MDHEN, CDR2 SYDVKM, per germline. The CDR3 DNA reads TGTGCCAGCAGCCAAGACAGAGTCTCCTATGGCTACACCTTC. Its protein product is CASSQDRVSYGYTF.

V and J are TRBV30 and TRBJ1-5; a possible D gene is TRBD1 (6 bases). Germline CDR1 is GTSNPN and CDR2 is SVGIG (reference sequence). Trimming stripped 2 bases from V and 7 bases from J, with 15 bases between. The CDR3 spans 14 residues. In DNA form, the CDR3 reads TGTGCCTGGAGTCAGGACAGAGCGATACAGCCCCAGCATTTT. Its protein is CAWSQDRAIQPQHF.

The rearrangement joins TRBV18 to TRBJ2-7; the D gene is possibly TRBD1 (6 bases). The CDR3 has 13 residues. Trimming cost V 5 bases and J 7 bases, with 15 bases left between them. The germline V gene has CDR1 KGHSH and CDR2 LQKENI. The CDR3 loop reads CASSIQQGWEQYF. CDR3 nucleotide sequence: TGTGCCAGCTCAATTCAACAGGGTTGGGAGCAGTACTTC.

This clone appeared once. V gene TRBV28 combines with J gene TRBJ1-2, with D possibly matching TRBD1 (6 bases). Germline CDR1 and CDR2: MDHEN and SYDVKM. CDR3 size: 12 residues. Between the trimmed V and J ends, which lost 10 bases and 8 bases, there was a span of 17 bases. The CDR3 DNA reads TGTGCCACCGGTGGGGGGGCGTGGGGCTACACCTTC. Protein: CATGGGAWGYTF.

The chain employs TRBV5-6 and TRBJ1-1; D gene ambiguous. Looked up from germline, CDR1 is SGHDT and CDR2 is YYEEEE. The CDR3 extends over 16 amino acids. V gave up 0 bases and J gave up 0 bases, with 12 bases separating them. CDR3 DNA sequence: TGTGCCAGCAGCTTGGGCGCAGCGACGATGAACACTGAAGCTTTCTTT. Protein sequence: CASSLGAATMNTEAFF. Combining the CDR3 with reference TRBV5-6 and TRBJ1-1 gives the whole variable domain DAGVTQSPTHLIKTRGQQVTLRCSPKSGHDTVSWYQQALGQGPQFIFQYYEEEERQRGNFPDRFSGHQFPNYSSELNVNALLLGDSALYLCASSLGAATMNTEAFFGQGTRLTVV.